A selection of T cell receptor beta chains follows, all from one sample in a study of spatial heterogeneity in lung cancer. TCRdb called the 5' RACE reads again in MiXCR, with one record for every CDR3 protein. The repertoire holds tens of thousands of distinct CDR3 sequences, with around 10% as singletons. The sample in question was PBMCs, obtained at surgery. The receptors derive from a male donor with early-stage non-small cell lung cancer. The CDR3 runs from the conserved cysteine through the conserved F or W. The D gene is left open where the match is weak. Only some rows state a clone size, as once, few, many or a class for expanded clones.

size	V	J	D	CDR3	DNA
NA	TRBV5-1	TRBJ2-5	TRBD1	CASSLPTGTGGIETQYF	TGCGCCAGCAGCCTTCCCACCGGGACAGGAGGGATCGAGACCCAGTACTTC
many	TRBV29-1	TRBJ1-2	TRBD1	CSVDADRASGYTF	TGCAGCGTTGATGCTGACAGGGCCAGTGGCTACACCTTC
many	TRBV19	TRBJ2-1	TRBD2	CASNPGGFSYNEQFF	TGTGCCAGTAACCCGGGAGGGTTCTCCTACAATGAGCAGTTCTTC
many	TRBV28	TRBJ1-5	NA	CASTLSNQPQHF	TGTGCCAGCACCCTTAGCAATCAGCCCCAGCATTTT
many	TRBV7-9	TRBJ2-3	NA	CASSLGASTDTQYF	TGTGCCAGCAGCTTAGGTGCTAGCACAGATACGCAGTATTTT
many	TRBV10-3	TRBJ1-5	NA	CAISESSPGYSNQPQHF	TGTGCCATCAGTGAGTCGTCTCCAGGCTATAGCAATCAGCCCCAGCATTTT
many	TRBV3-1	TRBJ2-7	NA	CASSQVPAELFSYEQYF	TGTGCCAGCAGCCAAGTTCCAGCGGAATTATTCTCCTACGAGCAGTACTTC
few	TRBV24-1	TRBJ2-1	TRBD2	CATSDWGSGSTEQFF	TGTGCCACCAGTGATTGGGGTAGCGGGAGTACTGAGCAGTTCTTC
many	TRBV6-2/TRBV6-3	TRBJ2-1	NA	CASGNNEQFF	TGTGCCAGCGGAAACAATGAGCAGTTCTTC
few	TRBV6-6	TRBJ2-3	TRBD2	CASNNLAGGGTDTQYF	TGTGCCAGCAATAATCTAGCGGGGGGGGGCACAGATACGCAGTATTTT
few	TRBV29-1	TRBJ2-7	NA	CSVEGGNSYEQYF	TGCAGCGTTGAAGGAGGGAACTCCTACGAGCAGTACTTC
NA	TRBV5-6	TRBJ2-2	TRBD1	CASSSDRGSGELFF	TGTGCCAGCAGCTCAGACAGGGGATCCGGGGAGCTGTTTTTT
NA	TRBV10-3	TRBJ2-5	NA	CAIKFQETQYF	TGTGCCATCAAATTCCAAGAGACCCAGTACTTC
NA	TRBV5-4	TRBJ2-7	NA	CASSLDGGEHEQYF	TGTGCCAGCAGCTTGGATGGAGGGGAACACGAGCAGTACTTC
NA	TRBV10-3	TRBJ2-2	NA	CAISATSEVLFF	TGTGCCATCAGCGCGACTAGTGAGGTGCTGTTTTTT
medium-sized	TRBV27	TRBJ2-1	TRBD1	CASSLWTGDNEQFF	TGTGCCAGCAGTTTATGGACAGGGGACAATGAGCAGTTCTTC
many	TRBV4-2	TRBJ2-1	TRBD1	CASSQARQGPVNEQFF	TGTGCCAGCAGCCAAGCCCGACAGGGGCCGGTCAATGAGCAGTTCTTC
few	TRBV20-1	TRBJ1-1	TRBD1	CSARGYRGMNTEAFF	TGCAGTGCTAGAGGTTACAGGGGGATGAACACTGAAGCTTTCTTT
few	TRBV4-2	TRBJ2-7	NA	CASSQDPRGGNEQYF	TGTGCCAGCAGCCAAGATCCGAGGGGGGGAAACGAGCAGTACTTC
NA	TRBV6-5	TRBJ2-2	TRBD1	CASRTGANTGELFF	TGTGCCAGCAGGACAGGGGCGAACACCGGGGAGCTGTTTTTT
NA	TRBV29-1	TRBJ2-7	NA	CSVVEGAYEQYF	TGCAGCGTTGTAGAAGGGGCCTACGAGCAGTACTTC
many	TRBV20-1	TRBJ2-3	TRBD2	CSAKRRETDTQYF	TGCAGTGCTAAACGGCGGGAGACAGATACGCAGTATTTT
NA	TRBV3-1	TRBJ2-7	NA	CASSQARYEQYF	TGTGCCAGCAGCCAAGCCCGCTACGAGCAGTACTTC
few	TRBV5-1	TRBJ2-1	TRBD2	CASSPGLADDYNEQFF	TGCGCCAGCAGCCCTGGACTAGCGGACGACTACAATGAGCAGTTCTTC
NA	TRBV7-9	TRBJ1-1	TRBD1	CASSFNWPRDRVKTTEAFF	TGTGCCAGCAGCTTCAACTGGCCCCGGGACAGGGTGAAGACCACTGAAGCTTTCTTT
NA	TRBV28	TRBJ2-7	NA	CASSRLAEQYF	TGTGCCAGCAGTCGCCTGGCAGAGCAGTACTTC
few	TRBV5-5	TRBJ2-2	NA	CASSLPQNTGELFF	TGTGCCAGCAGCTTGCCCCAGAACACCGGGGAGCTGTTTTTT
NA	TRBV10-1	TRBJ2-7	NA	CALTRDEQYF	TGCGCCCTCACCCGAGACGAGCAGTACTTC
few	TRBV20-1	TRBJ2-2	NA	CSARDPGVGAGELFF	TGCAGTGCTAGAGACCCAGGGGTGGGTGCCGGGGAGCTGTTTTTT
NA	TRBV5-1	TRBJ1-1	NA	CASTSDGFEAFF	TGCGCCAGCACCTCGGACGGATTTGAAGCTTTCTTT
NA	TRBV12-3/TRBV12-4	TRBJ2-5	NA	CASSCLVKETQYF	TGTGCCAGCAGCTGTCTAGTAAAAGAGACCCAGTACTTC
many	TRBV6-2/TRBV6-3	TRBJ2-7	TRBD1	CASRSSGGSYEQYF	TGTGCCAGCAGATCTTCAGGGGGCTCCTACGAGCAGTACTTC
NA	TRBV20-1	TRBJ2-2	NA	CSARDRGPSGELFF	TGCAGTGCTAGAGATCGCGGGCCCTCCGGGGAGCTGTTTTTT
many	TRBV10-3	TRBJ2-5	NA	CAISLRGEGETQYF	TGTGCCATCAGCCTCAGGGGAGAGGGAGAGACCCAGTACTTC
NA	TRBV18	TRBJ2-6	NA	CASSPGVPGANVLTF	TGTGCCAGCTCACCAGGGGTCCCCGGGGCCAACGTCCTGACTTTC
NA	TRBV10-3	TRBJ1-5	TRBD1	CAISADRGYQPQHF	TGTGCCATCAGTGCGGACAGGGGCTATCAGCCCCAGCATTTT
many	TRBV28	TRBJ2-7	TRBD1	CASSSPGAGGYEQYF	TGTGCCAGCAGTTCCCCCGGGGCAGGGGGCTACGAGCAGTACTTC
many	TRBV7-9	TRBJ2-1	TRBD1	CASSGGTGYNNEQFF	TGTGCCAGCAGCGGGGGGACAGGGTACAACAATGAGCAGTTCTTC
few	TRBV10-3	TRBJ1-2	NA	CAISESRARGDGYTF	TGTGCCATCAGTGAGTCCAGGGCCCGGGGCGATGGCTACACCTTC
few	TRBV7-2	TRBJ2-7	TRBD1	CASSRGTGSAYEQYF	TGTGCCAGCAGCAGAGGGACAGGGTCGGCCTACGAGCAGTACTTC
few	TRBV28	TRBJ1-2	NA	CASSAPGTRAGYTF	TGTGCCAGCAGTGCGCCCGGGACCCGGGCGGGCTACACCTTC
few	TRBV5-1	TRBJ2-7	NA	CASSLVRGYEQYF	TGCGCCAGCAGCTTGGTCCGAGGGTACGAGCAGTACTTC
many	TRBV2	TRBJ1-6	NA	CASSDLGVNSPLHF	TGTGCCAGCAGTGATTTAGGGGTAAATTCACCCCTCCACTTT
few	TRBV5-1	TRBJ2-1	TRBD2	CASSPGDSGRAPEQFF	TGCGCCAGCAGCCCCGGGGATAGCGGGAGGGCCCCTGAGCAGTTCTTC
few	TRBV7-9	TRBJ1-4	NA	CASSSGPGNEKLFF	TGTGCCAGCAGCTCAGGGCCCGGTAATGAAAAACTGTTTTTT
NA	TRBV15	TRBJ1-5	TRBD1	CATTAGQGNQPQHF	TGTGCCACCACCGCTGGACAGGGGAATCAGCCCCAGCATTTT
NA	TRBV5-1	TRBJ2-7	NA	CASSTDKATYEQYF	TGCGCCAGCAGCACCGACAAGGCTACCTACGAGCAGTACTTC
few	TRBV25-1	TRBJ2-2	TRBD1	CATQRDRGVTGELFF	TGTGCCACTCAACGGGACAGGGGAGTCACCGGGGAGCTGTTTTTT
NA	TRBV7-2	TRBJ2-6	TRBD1	CASSRGTGAGANVLTF	TGTGCCAGCAGCCGAGGGACAGGGGCTGGGGCCAACGTCCTGACTTTC
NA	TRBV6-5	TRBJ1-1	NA	CASSRGTPRNTEAFF	TGTGCCAGCAGTCGCGGGACACCCCGGAACACTGAAGCTTTCTTT
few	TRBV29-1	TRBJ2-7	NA	CSVGVGRANEQYF	TGCAGCGTTGGAGTTGGCAGGGCAAACGAGCAGTACTTC
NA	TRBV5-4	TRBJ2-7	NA	CASSSANTGYHEQYF	TGTGCCAGCAGCTCAGCGAACACAGGGTACCACGAGCAGTACTTC
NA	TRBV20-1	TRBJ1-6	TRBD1	CSASQGTNSPLHF	TGCAGTGCTTCACAGGGGACCAATTCACCCCTCCACTTT
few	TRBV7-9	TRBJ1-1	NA	CASRTGTTDTEAFF	TGTGCCAGCAGAACCGGGACTACTGACACTGAAGCTTTCTTT
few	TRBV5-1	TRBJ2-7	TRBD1	CASSLATGGPYEQYF	TGCGCCAGCAGCTTGGCGACAGGGGGCCCCTACGAGCAGTACTTC